This TCR beta chain appears in the sequencing data of a study of graft-versus-host responses after intestinal transplantation. This table comes from immunoSEQ multiplex PCR, and its TCRdb copy is limited to in-frame clones, with some not included. The sample contains 95,000 to 110,000 clones, more than 75% of which appear only once. Turning to this clone: What it recognizes is unknown.

The length of the CDR3 is 15 residues. V was trimmed by 3 bases and J by 1 base, leaving 10 bases between them. Germline values: CDR1 LGHNA, CDR2 YNFKEQ. The chain has TRBV4-2 and TRBJ1-5; D unclear. This specimen consisted of unstimulated CD4+ T cells sorted from spleen or lymph node cells, obtained before intestinal transplant. The origin of this receptor is a human donor who received an intestinal transplant. The CDR3 spells CASSQTDGSNQPQHF. DNA for the CDR3: TGTGCCAGCAGCCAGACGGATGGGAGCAATCAGCCCCAGCATTTT.